These 19 T cell receptor beta chains share one sample of origin, sequenced in a study of T cell repertoires in cytomegalovirus infection. No cognate antigen is known for these TCRs. TCRdb fed the reads into MiXCR, producing one record per CDR3 protein. The profile covers about 500,000 distinct CDR3 sequences, with roughly 34% appearing a single time and around a sixth taken by the ten largest. Material: cultured PBMCs, obtained from culture after CMV antigen stimulation. Receptor source: a human donor in good health (CMV status not recorded). Some clones in this sample may be carry-over from other donors' samples.

This clonotype was seen only a few times. The V gene is TRBV5-4, the J gene TRBJ2-7; tentatively, D is TRBD2 (6 bases). Trimming took 0 bases from V and 0 from J, leaving 13 bases between them. The CDR3 is 16 amino acids. The V gene's germline CDR1 is SGHNT and CDR2 YYREEE (reference sequence). DNA for the CDR3: TGTGCCAGCAGCTTGGACTCCGGGAGCACCTCCTACGAGCAGTACGTC. As protein: CASSLDSGSTSYEQYV.

The gene calls are TRBV4-3 and TRBJ1-3, with a tentative D call TRBD1 (5 bases). The CDR3 has 14 amino acids. The ends were cut back, 5 bases at V and 4 bases at J, with 12 bases in the middle. Germline loops: CDR1 LGHNA, CDR2 YSLEER. CDR3 sequence reads: CASSNGGSGNTIYF. In nucleotides, the CDR3 is TGCGCCAGCAGCAACGGGGGATCCGGAAACACCATATATTTT.

This sequence joins TRBV6-5 and TRBJ1-3, with D uncertain. With 5 bases removed from V and 6 bases from J, the gap between germline ends came to 14 bases. Per germline, CDR1 MNHEY and CDR2 SVGAGI. This CDR3 is built from 14 residues. The CDR3 DNA reads TGTGCCAGCAGTCCCCCGGGGATGATAAACACCATATATTTT. Protein sequence: CASSPPGMINTIYF.

The gene calls are TRBV15 and TRBJ2-7; D perhaps matches TRBD2 (5 bases). The V end was cut by 3 bases, the J end by 3 bases, with 12 bases between. The CDR3 is 14 residues long. Germline assignment: CDR1 LNHNV and CDR2 YYDKDF (reference sequence). CDR3 nucleotide sequence: TGTGCCACCAGCAGGATACTCGGGGACTACGAGCAGTACTTC. Amino acid sequence: CATSRILGDYEQYF.

This clonotype came up a few times. The V and J genes are TRBV7-3 and TRBJ2-1; D unclear. This CDR3 has 13 residues. Germline V gene sequence: CDR1 SGHTA, CDR2 FQGTGA. Deletions cut 3 bases from V and 9 bases from J, with 12 bases between. The CDR3 DNA reads TGTGCCAGCAGCTTGGGGATAGGAGCTGAGCAGTTCTTC. This sequence encodes CASSLGIGAEQFF.

The rearrangement joins TRBV15 to TRBJ2-2; TRBD2 matches at 10 bases. The V segment lost 5 bases and the J segment 4 bases; nucleotides outside the gene matches: 7. CDR1 LNHNV and CDR2 YYDKDF come from the germline V gene (reference sequence). CDR3 length equals 16 residues. The CDR3 loop is CATSPLAGDSTGELFF. As DNA, the CDR3 is TGTGCCACCAGCCCTCTAGCGGGAGATAGCACCGGGGAGCTGTTTTTT.

A single count supports this clonotype. The rearrangement uses TRBV18 and TRBJ1-5; TRBD1 agrees at 8 bases. With 4 bases clipped from V and 7 bases from J, the junction kept 18 bases outside the gene matches. This CDR3 region has 18 residues. CDR1 is KGHSH and CDR2 is LQKENI in the germline V gene. The CDR3 is CASSLEGQGARFGQPQHF. CDR3 DNA: TGTGCCAGCTCACTTGAAGGGCAGGGGGCGAGATTTGGCCAGCCCCAGCATTTT. Using reference TRBV18 and TRBJ1-5 for the parts outside the CDR3, the full variable domain is NAGVMQNPRHLVRRRGQEARLRCSPMKGHSHVYWYRQLPEEGLKFMVYLQKENIIDESGMPKERFSAEFPKEGPSILRIQQVVRGDSAAYFCASSLEGQGARFGQPQHFGDGTRLSIL.

This clonotype was seen a few times. The chain recombines TRBV6-5 with TRBJ1-2, with D hard to call. The CDR3 has 11 residues. The V and J ends lost 7 bases and 8 bases respectively, with 11 bases between them. The germline CDR1 and CDR2 sequences are MNHEY and SVGAGI. For the CDR3, the DNA is TGTGCCAGCAAGTATAATGGGGGCTACACCTTC. This codes for CASKYNGGYTF.

Only a few counts were recorded for this clonotype. V usage is TRBV7-2 and J usage is TRBJ2-7; D is possibly TRBD2 (5 bases). Trimming shortened V by 1 base and J by 6 bases, and 10 bases separated the two germline ends. The germline V gene encodes CDR1 SGHTA and CDR2 FQGNSA. This CDR3 contains 13 residues. This CDR3 reads CASSLGRYGEQYF. In DNA, the CDR3 is TGTGCCAGCAGCTTAGGGAGGTATGGCGAGCAGTACTTC. Full variable domain (missing parts from reference TRBV7-2 and TRBJ2-7): GAGVSQSPSNKVTEKGKDVELRCDPISGHTALYWYRQSLGQGLEFLIYFQGNSAPDKSGLPSDRFSAERTGGSVSTLTIQRTQQEDSAVYLCASSLGRYGEQYFGPGTRLTVT.

The genes are TRBV7-6 and TRBJ2-2; D is ambiguous. The CDR3 runs to 14 residues. Trimming took 1 base from V and 5 from J, leaving 8 bases between them. Germline loops: CDR1 SGHVS, CDR2 FNYEAQ. CDR3 in DNA: TGTGCCAGCAGCTTAGTGGCAATAACCGGGGAGCTGTTTTTT. Translated, it gives CASSLVAITGELFF.

This clonotype came up a few times. The chain links TRBV5-5 to TRBJ2-1; 10 bases fit TRBD2. The CDR3 extends over 16 amino acids. Germline V gives CDR1 SGHKS, CDR2 YYEKEE (reference sequence). V was pared by 0 bases and J by 7 bases, with 7 bases of the junction left unmatched. This CDR3 reads CASSLVALAGWNEQFF. The CDR3, as DNA: TGTGCCAGCAGCTTGGTTGCACTAGCGGGATGGAATGAGCAGTTCTTC.

The chain has TRBV20-1 and TRBJ2-5; tentatively, D is TRBD2 (6 bases). The CDR3 is 12 residues long. Between the trimmed V and J ends, which lost 6 bases and 2 bases, there was a span of 10 bases. Looked up from germline, CDR1 is DFQATT and CDR2 is SNEGSKA (reference sequence). CDR3 DNA: TGCAGTGCCGGACGGGGGCAAGAGACCCAGTACTTC. Translated, it gives CSAGRGQETQYF.

In its sample, this clonotype was seen a few times. The chain links TRBV19 to TRBJ1-2, with D unresolved. The CDR3 covers 13 residues. Germline V gives CDR1 LNHDA, CDR2 SQIVND (reference sequence). Between the trimmed V and J ends, which lost 10 bases and 3 bases, there was a span of 15 bases. The DNA for the CDR3 is TGTGCCACCGTGGGAAACCGCCACTATGGCTACACCTTC. Its translation: CATVGNRHYGYTF.

There are a few counts of this clonotype. The chain links TRBV6-2 or TRBV6-3 to TRBJ2-3, with no clear D. The ends were cut back, 5 bases at V and 6 bases at J, with 21 bases in the middle. Germline CDR1 and CDR2: MNHEY and SVGEGT. The CDR3 has 16 amino acids. The DNA for the CDR3 is TGTGCCAGCAGTGAAACCGGGCGTCAGAATCGCGATACGCAGTATTTT. Encoded protein: CASSETGRQNRDTQYF.

The chain uses TRBV12-3 or TRBV12-4 and TRBJ1-1, with 8 bases identical to TRBD1. J lost 8 bases, V lost 6 bases, and 11 bases had no gene match. The CDR3 contains 14 residues. The CDR3 DNA reads TGTGCCAGCAGCCCCGCCTCAGGGGGCCACGAAGCTTTCTTT. It translates to CASSPASGGHEAFF.

This clonotype came up a few times. The V and J genes are TRBV6-2 or TRBV6-3 and TRBJ2-3; D is tentatively TRBD1 or TRBD2 (5 bases each). V lost 7 bases and J lost 4, with 18 bases in between. Germline-derived CDR1 and CDR2 are MNHEY and SVGEGT. The CDR3 is 15 amino acids. The CDR3 DNA sequence: TGTGCCAGCACTCAAACTGAGGGGATTCCAGATACGCAGTATTTT. Protein: CASTQTEGIPDTQYF.

This chain links TRBV7-9 with TRBJ2-7; TRBD1 might be the D (5 bases). Germline CDR1 reads SEHNR; CDR2 reads FQNEAQ (reference sequence). V lost 3 bases, J lost 3 bases, and 6 bases lay in between. The CDR3 runs 12 residues. The CDR3 DNA sequence: TGTGCCAGCAGCTTGGACAACTACGAGCAGTACTTC. Protein sequence: CASSLDNYEQYF.

This chain connects TRBV19 to TRBJ1-1, with D tentatively TRBD1 (5 bases). This CDR3 contains 13 residues. V gave up 4 bases and J gave up 4 bases, with 10 bases separating them. Germline CDR1 and CDR2: LNHDA and SQIVND (reference sequence). CDR3 coding DNA: TGTGCCAGTAGTAGACAGCTTATCACTGAAGCTTTCTTT. This codes for CASSRQLITEAFF.

This clonotype turned up a few times. The gene calls are TRBV27 and TRBJ1-2; TRBD1 aligns across 9 bases. The germline gives CDR1 MNHEY, CDR2 SMNVEV (reference sequence). V shed 6 bases, J shed 7 bases, and the junction held 9 bases outside the gene matches. The CDR3 extends over 14 amino acids. Written as DNA, the CDR3 is TGTGCCAGCAGGGAAACAGGGGGCGGATCTGGCTACACCTTC. Translating gives CASRETGGGSGYTF.